The 16 T cell receptor beta chains below come from one sample, sequenced in a study of beta chain features in type 1 diabetes. cDNA synthesis used the whole RNA isolate, giving expressed TCRB sequences. Here immunoSEQ multiplex PCR was the method, and the copy in TCRdb shows in-frame clones only, minus some. The table includes 300,000 to 450,000 clones, roughly 12% detected once. General study results and limits: Among all four CD4+ subsets, Type 1 diabetes patients had TCRB CDR3s that were moderately but significantly shorter.

These receptors lack a known antigen. Sequenced: naive CD4+ T cells from blood. These receptors came from a woman under 30 with type 1 diabetes.

This clone was observed a few times. The chain couples TRBV2 to TRBJ2-1; 13 bases line up with TRBD2. The trim removed 7 bases at V and 9 bases at J, leaving 9 bases unmatched. CDR3 length equals 15 residues. Germline V CDR1 and CDR2: SNHLY, FYNNEI. In nucleotides, the CDR3 is TGTGCCAGCAACCGACTAGCGGGAGGAAAGGGTGAGCAGTTCTTC. Amino acid sequence: CASNRLAGGKGEQFF.

This clone came up a few times. V usage is TRBV27 and J usage is TRBJ1-5; D perhaps matches TRBD1 (5 bases). Germline V gene lookup returns CDR1 MNHEY and CDR2 SMNVEV (reference sequence). CDR3 length: 15 residues. V was cut by 5 bases and J by 5 bases, with 16 bases left in between. The CDR3 sequence: CASSPRGGEYQPQHF. As DNA, the CDR3 is TGTGCCAGCAGTCCCCGTGGAGGGGAATATCAGCCCCAGCATTTT.

The chain has TRBV12-5 and TRBJ1-1; D is ambiguous. CDR3 length: 12 amino acids. V lost 5 bases and J lost 8, with 12 bases in between. CDR1 and CDR2 (germline): LGHNT, FRNRAP. The DNA for the CDR3 is TGTGCTAGTGGTCCCGGGGTCTCCGAAGCTTTCTTT. Its translation is CASGPGVSEAFF.

The CDR3 nucleotides read TGTGCCAGCAGCCAAGATCGACAGCCCCTGGGGAATGAGCAGTTCTTC. Translated: CASSQDRQPLGNEQFF. The chain joins TRBV4-2 to TRBJ2-1, with D tentatively TRBD1 (5 bases). Looked up from germline, CDR1 is LGHNA and CDR2 is YNFKEQ. V lost 0 bases, J lost 7 bases, and 16 bases lay in between. This CDR3 has 16 residues.

This clone was observed a few times. This sequence joins TRBV28 and TRBJ2-1, with 9 bases lining up with TRBD2. Germline V lookup: CDR1 MDHEN, CDR2 SYDVKM. The CDR3 is made up of 14 amino acids. V lost 5 bases, J lost 7 bases, and 6 bases stayed unmatched. CDR3 nucleotide sequence: TGTGCCAGCAGTGAGCGGGAGGTACGGAATGAGCAGTTCTTC. Its protein is CASSEREVRNEQFF.

This clone was picked up a small number of times. The rearrangement uses TRBV29-1 and TRBJ2-7; tentative D call: TRBD1 (5 bases). The germline V gene has CDR1 SQVTM and CDR2 ANQGSEA. This CDR3 contains 13 residues. V lost 1 base to trimming and J lost 2 bases, with 9 bases between them. The CDR3 DNA reads TGCAGCGTTGAAGGAAGGGGCACCTACGAGCAGTACTTC. Its translation: CSVEGRGTYEQYF.

This chain connects TRBV7-2 to TRBJ2-2; D is uncertain. Germline CDR1 and CDR2: SGHTA and FQGNSA. Trimming removed 3 bases at V and 9 bases at J, with 8 bases between. The CDR3 contains 12 residues. CDR3 sequence: CASSFGLRELFF. The CDR3 nucleotides read TGTGCCAGCAGCTTTGGGCTTCGGGAGCTGTTTTTT.

The CDR3 DNA follows: TGTGCCAGCAGCCCGAAGCTACAGGGGATTAATCAGCCCCAGCATTTT. This codes for CASSPKLQGINQPQHF. The genes are TRBV7-6 and TRBJ1-5; 7 positions match TRBD1. Per the germline V gene, CDR1 is SGHVS and CDR2 is FNYEAQ. This CDR3 region has 16 residues. Trimming removed 5 bases from V and 4 bases from J; junction bases left unmatched: 11.

The table lists this clone with a few counts. The chain has TRBV5-1 and TRBJ2-2; D possibly corresponds to TRBD1 (6 bases). Germline lookup yields CDR1 SGHRS and CDR2 YFSETQ. The CDR3 loop spans 17 amino acids. The V gene lost 0 bases and the J gene lost 2 bases, with 14 bases spanning the gap. CDR3 coding DNA: TGCGCCAGCAGCTTGGCCCTGACAGGTTTTAACACCGGGGAGCTGTTTTTT. Protein: CASSLALTGFNTGELFF.

This clone occurred a few times. The J gene is TRBJ2-1, the V gene TRBV18; D may be TRBD2 (7 bases). The CDR3 runs 14 residues. Looked up from germline, CDR1 is KGHSH and CDR2 is LQKENI. With 0 bases removed from V and 6 bases from J, the gap between germline ends came to 9 bases. For the CDR3, the DNA is TGTGCCAGCTCACCACCGGGAGGGGGCAATGAGCAGTTCTTC. This gives the protein CASSPPGGGNEQFF.

V usage is TRBV30 and J usage is TRBJ2-2; 8 bases fit TRBD2. The CDR3 covers 17 residues. Germline trimming cut 0 bases from V and 3 bases from J; bases unmatched to any gene: 9. CDR1 is GTSNPN, CDR2 SVGIG, per germline (reference sequence). CDR3 sequence: CAWSVSRTSRDTGELFF. The CDR3 nucleotides read TGTGCCTGGAGTGTATCCCGGACTAGCAGAGACACCGGGGAGCTGTTTTTT.

V and J are TRBV29-1 and TRBJ1-1, with TRBD1 matching over 9 bases. The germline gives CDR1 SQVTM, CDR2 ANQGSEA. This CDR3 is 13 amino acids long. J was trimmed by 3 bases and V by 5 bases; bases with no gene match: 4. The CDR3 sequence is CSVRTGGDTEAFF. CDR3 nucleotides: TGCAGCGTTCGAACAGGGGGCGACACTGAAGCTTTCTTT.

The genes are TRBV7-9 and TRBJ2-1; tentatively, D is TRBD2 (6 bases). Germline CDR1 is SEHNR and CDR2 is FQNEAQ (reference sequence). Trimming removed 5 bases at V and 7 bases at J, with 18 bases between. This CDR3 has 15 amino acids. CDR3 sequence: CASSPSGTAGNEQFF. CDR3 coding DNA: TGTGCCAGCAGCCCCTCCGGGACTGCAGGGAATGAGCAGTTCTTC.

This chain connects TRBV10-3 to TRBJ2-7, with 9 bases fitting TRBD1. The junction had 11 bases not matched to a gene; V was cut back by 11 bases and J by 6 bases. CDR3 size: 13 residues. Germline assignment: CDR1 ENHRY and CDR2 SYGVKD. CDR3 amino acids: CAAARDRDGEQYF. DNA for the CDR3: TGTGCCGCGGCTAGGGACAGGGATGGCGAGCAGTACTTC.

V gene TRBV5-1 combines with J gene TRBJ2-7; weak D call: TRBD2 (5 bases). Germline lookup yields CDR1 SGHRS and CDR2 YFSETQ. The CDR3 totals 15 residues. Trimming stripped 4 bases from V and 0 bases from J, with 14 bases between. Written as DNA, the CDR3 is TGCGCCAGCAGCCAACGGACGGGAAGCTCCTACGAGCAGTACTTC. The encoded protein is CASSQRTGSSYEQYF.

This clone was picked up a small number of times. This chain joins TRBV10-3 and TRBJ2-7; D possibly corresponds to TRBD2 (5 bases). CDR1 is ENHRY and CDR2 is SYGVKD in the germline V gene. Between the trimmed V and J ends, which lost 5 bases and 6 bases, there was a span of 11 bases. The CDR3 runs 12 residues. CDR3 DNA: TGTGCCATCAGTCGGTCTAGCTCCGAGCAGTACTTC. This sequence encodes CAISRSSSEQYF.